A single sample is the source of the 2 T cell receptor beta chains below, sequenced in a study of blood T cells in healthy people across ages. With a J-beta primer mix and a sample-barcoded 5' primer, a second PCR ran 7 to 11 cycles. One entry per CDR3 protein results from TCRdb running MiXCR on the 5' RACE reads. The data contain around 970,000 distinct CDR3 sequences, about 51% of them singletons. The sequenced sample consisted of blood. These receptors were taken from a woman between 55 and 75 years old in good health.

Of note for this clonotype: A junction end diverges from the germline sequence, so it may reflect a read error. The V gene is TRBV29-1, the J gene TRBJ2-1; 9 bases fit TRBD2. Germline-derived CDR1 and CDR2 are SQVTM and ANQGSEA. The CDR3 length is 14 residues. The CDR3: CSVRGGLAINGQFF. CDR3 coding DNA: TGCAGCGTTCGGGGAGGACTAGCGATCAATGGGCAGTTCTTC.

V usage is TRBV6-1 and J usage is TRBJ2-4, with 7 bases lining up with TRBD2. Germline CDR1 and CDR2: MNHNS and SASEGT. Losses at the gene ends were 6 bases for V and 0 bases for J; bases not matched to a gene: 20. This CDR3 comprises 20 residues. DNA for the CDR3: TGTGCCAGCAGACGCGGGACTACACAAAACGTCAAGCTAGCCAAAAACATTCAGTACTTC. This sequence encodes CASRRGTTQNVKLAKNIQYF.